These T cell receptor beta chains were read from a single sample in a study of T cells in Graves' hyperthyroidism and ophthalmopathy. One entry per CDR3 protein, called by TCRdb with MiXCR from the multiplex PCR reads. This table holds more than 550,000 distinct CDR3 sequences, approximately 15% found once. The specimen sequenced was blood. These receptors originate from a man between 50 and 59 years old with Graves' hyperthyroidism. Both conserved end residues are part of each CDR3. The D gene is left open where the match is weak. Size is omitted from some rows. Given values are once, few, many or a class for expanded clones.

cdr3_nt cdr3_aa j_call d_call clone_size v_call
TGTGCCAGCAGTTACGCCCCGGGACTAGGGAATGGGAATGAGCAGTTCTTC CASSYAPGLGNGNEQFF TRBJ2-1 TRBD2 . TRBV6-5
TGTGCCAGCAGCCCGCACGCGGTAGGCCAAGAGACCCAGTACTTC CASSPHAVGQETQYF TRBJ2-5 . many TRBV11-2
TGTGCCAGCACCGGAACAGGGGGCGCCGTGACCGGGGAGCTGTTTTTT CASTGTGGAVTGELFF TRBJ2-2 TRBD1 many TRBV2
TGTGCCAGCAGCTTTCCACAGGGATTGAACACTGAAGCTTTCTTT CASSFPQGLNTEAFF TRBJ1-1 . . TRBV7-9
TGTGCCAGCAGGCGCCGCGGCGATTCGATATATAGCAATCAGCCCCAGCATTTT CASRRRGDSIYSNQPQHF TRBJ1-5 . few TRBV6-2/TRBV6-3
TGTGCCAGCAGCTTGGACATGGTTAATGAGCAGTTCTTC CASSLDMVNEQFF TRBJ2-1 . few TRBV5-6
TGTGCCAGCAGCCTAAAAGGCCCTTATAGCAATCAGCCCCAGCATTTT CASSLKGPYSNQPQHF TRBJ1-5 . few TRBV27
TGTGCCAGCTCACCCTTCACAGATACGCAGTATTTT CASSPFTDTQYF TRBJ2-3 . many TRBV18
TGTGCCAGCAGCGCTTTTAGCGGACGCCAAGAGACCCAGTACTTC CASSAFSGRQETQYF TRBJ2-5 . many TRBV9
TGTGCCAGCAGCCGTACCGGGACTAGCGGTTACAATGAGCAGTTCTTC CASSRTGTSGYNEQFF TRBJ2-1 TRBD2 many TRBV7-3
TGTGCCAGCAACATTGGGGTTTCGAACACTGAAGCTTTCTTT CASNIGVSNTEAFF TRBJ1-1 . many TRBV6-1